The entry below describes one T cell receptor (beta chain). The data were obtained in a study of CD8 T cells in Susac syndrome. Trimming removed 9 bases from V and 5 bases from J, with 9 bases in between. The CDR3 sequence is 12 residues long. Per the germline V gene, CDR1 is KGHDR and CDR2 is SFDVKD. Reverse transcription of roughly 0.5 to 1 ug RNA was carried out with random hexamers. TCR beta CDR3 was amplified by immunoSEQ multiplex PCR. This amplification extended across 54 Vbeta and 13 Jbeta segments. One entry per CDR3 protein, called by TCRdb with MiXCR from the immunoSEQ multiplex PCR reads. The table records under 200,000 distinct CDR3 sequences, around 94% of them present only once. The authors carried out high-throughput sequencing of TCR beta. They applied it to CD8+ and CD4+ T cells obtained from blood. The healthy controls were matched to patients by age and sex.

The clonotype comes from a human donor in good health. The chain joins TRBV24-1 to TRBJ2-2; tentatively, D is TRBD1 or TRBD2 (5 bases each). Sequencing was performed on CD4+ T cells from PBMCs. CDR3 nucleotide sequence: TGTGCCACCGGGACGGAGACCGGGGAGCTGTTTTTT. This translates into CATGTETGELFF.